A selection of T cell receptor beta chains follows, all from one sample in a study of cytomegalovirus exposure and HLA in healthy donors. Only in-frame clones appear in the TCRdb table, and some are missing; sequencing was by immunoSEQ multiplex PCR. Seen in this sample are some 130,000 clones; the ten most common clones hold about 2.1%. Sequenced input: PBMCs. The receptors come from an older woman in good health and CMV-seronegative. CDR3s include the opening cysteine and the closing phenylalanine or tryptophan. The D gene is left open where the match is weak.

v_call	j_call	d_call	cdr3_nt	cdr3_aa
TRBV27	TRBJ2-2	TRBD2	TGTGCCAGCACGGGACTAGCGGGATACCAAAAGGGAGGGTACACCGGGGAGCTGTTTTTT	CASTGLAGYQKGGYTGELFF
TRBV7-2	TRBJ2-3	TRBD2	TGTGCCAGCAGCCCCGGACTAGAACCAGATACGCAGTATTTT	CASSPGLEPDTQYF
TRBV29-1	TRBJ2-3	-	TGCAGCGTTGAATTCCTCGCAGGGGCGCTTGGAGATACGCAGTATTTT	CSVEFLAGALGDTQYF
TRBV6-1	TRBJ2-2	TRBD2	TGTGCCAGCAGTGCCGTAAGGGGTAGCGGGGAGACCACCGGGGAGCTGTTTTTT	CASSAVRGSGETTGELFF
TRBV11-2	TRBJ2-7	TRBD1	TGTGCCAGCAGCTCCCAGTCGGGACAGGGTAGTTACGAGCAGTACTTC	CASSSQSGQGSYEQYF
TRBV28	TRBJ1-3	-	TGTGCCAGCAACACAGTGCCTTACTCTGGAAACACCATATATTTT	CASNTVPYSGNTIYF
TRBV30	TRBJ2-1	-	TGTGCCTGGAGTGTAGGGCTAGCCTCCACGCAGTTCTTC	CAWSVGLASTQFF
TRBV2	TRBJ2-5	-	TGTGCCAGCGCTCGAGCGGAAGAGACCCAGTACTTC	CASARAEETQYF
TRBV10-3	TRBJ1-2	TRBD1	TGTGCCATCAGTAGACAGGGGGATGGCTACACCTTC	CAISRQGDGYTF
TRBV28	TRBJ1-5	-	TGTGCCAGCAGTCCGTGGCAGGATAGCAATCAGCCCCAGCATTTT	CASSPWQDSNQPQHF
TRBV6-4	TRBJ2-1	TRBD2	TGTGCCAGCAGTGAGGAGCTAGCGGGAGTCTCCAATGAGCAGTTCTTC	CASSEELAGVSNEQFF
TRBV28	TRBJ2-2	-	TGTGCCAGCAGTTTATGGGGGCGAGTCACCGGGGAGCTGTTTTTT	CASSLWGRVTGELFF
TRBV11-3	TRBJ1-1	-	TGTGCCAGCAGCGACAGGAGTACTGAAGCTTTCTTT	CASSDRSTEAFF
TRBV19	TRBJ1-1	TRBD1	TGTGCCAGTAGTATTGGGACAGGGGTCAGGACTGAAGCTTTCTTT	CASSIGTGVRTEAFF
TRBV18	TRBJ1-2	-	TGTGCCAGCTCACCAACAGGGATCTATGGCTACACCTTC	CASSPTGIYGYTF
TRBV6-5	TRBJ2-7	TRBD2	TGTGCCAGCACCCCGGGGTCGGGAGGGCAATACGAGCAGTACTTC	CASTPGSGGQYEQYF
TRBV7-9	TRBJ2-1	TRBD2	TGTGCCAGCAGCTTAGCTGGACTAGCGGGGAATGAGCAGTTCTTC	CASSLAGLAGNEQFF
TRBV11-1	TRBJ2-1	TRBD2	TGTGCCAGCAGCTCTCTAGCGGGGGGGACCTTTGGCTACAATGAGCAGTTCTTC	CASSSLAGGTFGYNEQFF
TRBV7-9	TRBJ1-4	-	TGTGCCAGCAGTCTGGGGAGTCAAAATGAAAAACTGTTTTTT	CASSLGSQNEKLFF
TRBV27	TRBJ2-1	-	TGTGCCAGCCTGGGGAGCTTCAGCTCCTACAATGAGCAGTTCTTC	CASLGSFSSYNEQFF
TRBV11-2	TRBJ1-1	-	TGTGCCAGCAGCTTTGGGGCTTCGAACACTGAAGCTTTCTTT	CASSFGASNTEAFF
TRBV5-1	TRBJ2-7	TRBD2	TGCGCCAGCAGCTCCATAGCGGGACTAGCGGGAACCTACGAGCAGTACTTC	CASSSIAGLAGTYEQYF
TRBV2	TRBJ2-7	TRBD2	TGTGCCAGCAGTTTGTCGGGGGGAGAGTACGAGCAGTACTTC	CASSLSGGEYEQYF
TRBV7-2	TRBJ1-2	TRBD1	TGTGCCAGCAGCACCGGGACAGGAAACTATGGCTACACCTTC	CASSTGTGNYGYTF
TRBV5-1	TRBJ2-7	TRBD2	TGCGCCAGCAGCCCCGGGACTAGCGACCGACTCGAGCAGTACTTC	CASSPGTSDRLEQYF
TRBV6-6	TRBJ2-7	-	TGTGCCAGCAGTTACGAGGGCGGGCTAGCCCACTACGAGCAGTACTTC	CASSYEGGLAHYEQYF
TRBV10-1	TRBJ2-1	-	TGCGCCAGCAGTGAACTCCGGACTCTTAAAGGCAATGAGCAGTTCTTC	CASSELRTLKGNEQFF
TRBV7-8	TRBJ1-1	-	TGTGCCAGCAGCCATTGGGCGGGGGGCACTGAAGCTTTCTTT	CASSHWAGGTEAFF
TRBV19	TRBJ2-2	TRBD2	TGTGCCGCACCCTGCCGGACTAGCGGGAGGAAAAACACCGGGGAGCTGTTTTTT	CAAPCRTSGRKNTGELFF
TRBV19	TRBJ1-1	TRBD1	TGTGCCAGTCGGGACAGGGGGAACACTGAAGCTTTCTTT	CASRDRGNTEAFF
TRBV9	TRBJ1-2	-	TGTGCCAGCACCCGGGGGATCTATGGCTACACCTTC	CASTRGIYGYTF
TRBV2	TRBJ1-1	-	TGTGCCAGCAGACAGGGCTTGAACACTGAAGCTTTCTTT	CASRQGLNTEAFF
TRBV4-1	TRBJ1-3	TRBD1	TGCGCCAGCAGCCAAGCGAGAGAACAGGGGGGAAACACCATATATTTT	CASSQAREQGGNTIYF
TRBV6-5	TRBJ1-1	-	TGTGCCATCCGAGAACGTGAAGCTTTCTTT	CAIREREAFF
TRBV27	TRBJ1-1	TRBD1	TGTGCCAGCAGTACACTCTATTGGACAGGGGCGCCTGAAGCTTTCTTT	CASSTLYWTGAPEAFF
TRBV6-6	TRBJ2-7	TRBD1	TGTGCCAGCAGTCCAAACAGGGGAATCGACGAGCAGTACTTC	CASSPNRGIDEQYF
TRBV12-5	TRBJ2-1	TRBD2	TGTGCTACCAGCAAAAGGGGACTAGCGGGTGAGCAGTTCTTC	CATSKRGLAGEQFF
TRBV6-4	TRBJ1-2	-	TGTGCCAGCAGTGACCACCCTTATCAGGGAGGTCGTGGCTACACCTTC	CASSDHPYQGGRGYTF
TRBV2	TRBJ2-7	-	TGTGCCAGCAGTGAAAGTACGGGAAGCGAGCAGTACTTC	CASSESTGSEQYF
TRBV19	TRBJ2-3	-	TGTGCCAGTAGTATTTGGGGGCGGACAGATACGCAGTATTTT	CASSIWGRTDTQYF
TRBV28	TRBJ2-7	TRBD1	TGTGCCAGCAGTTCCCAGGACAGGGGAGGCACCTACGAGCAGTACTTC	CASSSQDRGGTYEQYF
TRBV19	TRBJ2-3	TRBD2	TGTGCCAGTAGTGTCCAATTTACTAGCGGGGGGAGCACAGATACGCAGTATTTT	CASSVQFTSGGSTDTQYF